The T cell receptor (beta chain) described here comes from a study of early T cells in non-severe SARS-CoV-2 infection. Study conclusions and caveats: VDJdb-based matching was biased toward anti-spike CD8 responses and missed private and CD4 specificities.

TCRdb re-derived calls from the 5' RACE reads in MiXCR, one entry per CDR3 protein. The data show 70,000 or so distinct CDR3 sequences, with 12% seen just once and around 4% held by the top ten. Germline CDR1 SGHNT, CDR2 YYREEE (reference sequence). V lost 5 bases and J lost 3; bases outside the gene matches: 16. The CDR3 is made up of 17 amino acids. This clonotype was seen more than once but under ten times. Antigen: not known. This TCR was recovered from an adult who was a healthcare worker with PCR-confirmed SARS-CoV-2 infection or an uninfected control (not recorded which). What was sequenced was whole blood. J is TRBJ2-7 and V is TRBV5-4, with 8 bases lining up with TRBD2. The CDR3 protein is CASSRGGGSGSLYEQYF. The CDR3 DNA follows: TGTGCCAGCAGTCGCGGAGGGGGGAGCGGGAGTCTCTACGAGCAGTACTTC. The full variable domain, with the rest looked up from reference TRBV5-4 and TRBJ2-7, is ETGVTQSPTHLIKTRGQQVTLRCSSQSGHNTVSWYQQALGQGPQFIFQYYREEENGRGNFPPRFSGLQFPNYSSELNVNALELDDSALYLCASSRGGGSGSLYEQYFGPGTRLTVT.